These 5 T cell receptor beta chains originate from one sample sequenced in a study of human T cells and chemical hapten exposure. The sample's time point: patch test 1, 2 weeks after DPC sensitization. Treatment in this sample: therapeutic diphenylcyclopropenone sensitization with weekly scalp DPC. It was from unfractionated whole blood that total RNA was extracted. TCRdb passed the RACE reads through MiXCR, listing each CDR3 protein once. The sample lists 40,000 to 65,000 distinct CDR3 sequences, about 10% occurring once. The source was whole blood, collected in connection with sensitization to the hapten diphenylcyclopropenone (DPC). Receptors were obtained from a woman in her thirties or forties with alopecia areata. Some clones in this sample may be carry-over from other donors' samples.

This clonotype was counted a few times. V is TRBV4-3 and J is TRBJ2-1; the D gene is possibly TRBD1 (7 bases). There are 13 residues in the CDR3. From germline, CDR1 is LGHNA and CDR2 YSLEER. V lost 1 base, J lost 9 bases, and 10 bases lay in between. CDR3 loop: CASSQGQGGEQFF. CDR3 coding DNA: TGCGCCAGCAGCCAAGGACAGGGAGGTGAGCAGTTCTTC.

This clonotype has only a few counts. The chain joins TRBV5-6 to TRBJ1-4; D not certain. CDR1 SGHDT and CDR2 YYEEEE come from the germline V gene. The ends were cut back, 2 bases at V and 5 bases at J, with 13 bases in the middle. The CDR3 has 15 residues. The CDR3 loop reads CASSFRSMGNEKLFF. The CDR3 DNA is TGTGCCAGCAGCTTTCGGAGCATGGGAAATGAAAAACTGTTTTTT.

The J gene is TRBJ2-2, the V gene TRBV7-2; D is unresolved. The CDR3 loop spans 15 amino acids. Germline CDR1 and CDR2: SGHTA and FQGNSA. Trimming stripped 4 bases from V and 0 bases from J, with 9 bases between. The CDR3 loop reads CASSSEPTNTGELFF. CDR3 coding DNA: TGTGCCAGCAGCTCTGAGCCCACGAACACCGGGGAGCTGTTTTTT.

The rearrangement links TRBV9 to TRBJ2-1, with D perhaps given as TRBD1 or TRBD2 (5 bases each). Germline V gives CDR1 SGDLS, CDR2 YYNGEE. Trimming shortened V by 4 bases and J by 0 bases, and 14 bases separated the two germline ends. The CDR3 is 16 residues long. The CDR3, as DNA: TGTGCCAGCAGCCCCCGGGACCCTAGCTCCTACAATGAGCAGTTCTTC. This codes for CASSPRDPSSYNEQFF. The full variable domain, completed using reference TRBV9 and TRBJ2-1, is DSGVTQTPKHLITATGQRVTLRCSPRSGDLSVYWYQQSLDQGLQFLIQYYNGEERAKGNILERFSAQQFPDLHSELNLSSLELGDSALYFCASSPRDPSSYNEQFFGPGTRLTVL.

In this sample, this clonotype turned up a few times. V usage is TRBV20-1 and J usage is TRBJ2-3; 13 bases match TRBD2. The CDR3 is made up of 17 amino acids. Looked up from germline, CDR1 is DFQATT and CDR2 is SNEGSKA (reference sequence). V shed 1 base, J shed 1 base, and the junction held 5 bases outside the gene matches. The chain's CDR3 is CSARGGLAGVGTDTQYF. CDR3 in DNA: TGCAGTGCTAGAGGAGGACTAGCGGGAGTCGGCACAGATACGCAGTATTTT.